One and the same sample provided the 13 T cell receptor beta chains below, sequenced in a study of tumor-infiltrating lymphocytes in primary liver carcinoma. Priming with a constant-region primer yielded TCR beta cDNA from around 540 ng total RNA. Each TCR beta library was derived from three nested multiplex PCR rounds that employed slightly modified ARM-PCR. In the first two PCR rounds, TRBV1-TRBV30 forward primers were paired with a C-beta reverse primer, and each round lasted about 10 cycles. MiXCR, run by TCRdb on the multiplex PCR reads, gives a single entry per CDR3 protein. The table lists about 50,000 distinct CDR3 sequences, 65% to 85% of them singletons, with approximately 25% in the top ten. The study co-extracted DNA and RNA from roughly 20-30 mg of unsorted bulk tissue. Sequencing was carried out using liver tumor tissue from sampling region 5. Indicated subset: tumor region T5, tumor centre. The receptors originated from a man between 40 and 49 years old with primary liver carcinoma and hepatitis B virus infection.

This clonotype showed up just once. Germline and junction disagree at one end, which may indicate a read error. The genes are TRBV6-2 or TRBV6-3 and TRBJ2-5, with 9 positions matching TRBD2. Germline lookup yields CDR1 MNHEY and CDR2 SVGEGT. The CDR3 covers 16 residues. The CDR3 DNA follows: TGTGACAGCAGTTGGTCTCAAGCGGGAGGAATGGGGACCCAGTACTTC. It yields the protein CDSSWSQAGGMGTQYF.

Notes on this clonotype: The junction departs from germline at one end; a sequencing error may be responsible. The J gene is TRBJ2-3, the V gene TRBV4-2; maybe TRBD1 (7 bases). The CDR3 loop spans 19 amino acids. The V gene's germline CDR1 is LGHNA and CDR2 YNFKEQ. The chain's CDR3 is CASSQGLRLPGVGTDTQYF. The CDR3 region has the DNA TGTGCCAGCAGCCAAGGATTGCGGCTACCGGGAGTTGGGACAGATACGCAATATTTT.

V and J are TRBV10-3 and TRBJ1-5, with unresolved D. Germline loops: CDR1 ENHRY, CDR2 SYGVKD. V dropped 2 bases and J dropped 8 bases, with 13 bases sitting between them. This CDR3 is 14 amino acids long. This chain's CDR3 is CAISEREASKPQHF. CDR3 in DNA: TGTGCCATCAGTGAGCGGGAAGCGAGTAAGCCCCAGCATTTT.

This clonotype was detected ten times or more. A much larger clone lies a single base off, so this may be a read error. The J gene is TRBJ2-7, the V gene TRBV5-4, with D tentatively TRBD2 (5 bases). The CDR3 contains 13 residues. Per germline, CDR1 SGHNT and CDR2 YYREEE (reference sequence). The CDR3 DNA reads as TGTGCCAGCAGCTTGGACGGGATCTACGAGCAGTGCTTC. It specifies CASSLDGIYEQCF.

A note on this clonotype: Compared with germline, one end of the junction differs, possibly owing to a read error. The chain is built from TRBV29-1 and TRBJ2-7; TRBD1 agrees at 9 bases. The CDR3 loop spans 14 amino acids. The germline V gene encodes CDR1 SQVTM and CDR2 ANQGSEA. The CDR3 loop is CNIQVTGGEGEQHF. The CDR3 bases are TGCAACATACAAGTTACAGGGGGCGAGGGCGAGCAGCACTTC.

The table lists this clonotype with a few counts. Here the CDR3 reads CASSLLSSFGNQPQHF. The CDR3, as DNA: TGTGCCAGCAGCCTATTATCTAGTTTTGGTAATCAGCCCCAGCATTTT. The rearrangement joins TRBV7-2 to TRBJ1-5, with unresolved D. The CDR3 sequence is 16 residues long. Germline CDR1 is SGHTA and CDR2 is FQGNSA. Trimming pared 5 bases from V and 4 bases from J, leaving 18 bases between.

For this clonotype: One end of the junction fails to match germline, which may point to a read error. The chain recombines TRBV11-2 with TRBJ1-5, with D possibly matching TRBD1 (5 bases). The CDR3 totals 15 residues. The germline V gene has CDR1 SGHAT and CDR2 FQNNGV. CDR3 sequence reads: CASSIDLGVALPQHF. For the CDR3, the DNA is TGTGCCAGCAGCATAGATCTGGGGGTGGCTCTGCCCCAACATTTT.

Notes on this clonotype: The junction and the germline gene differ at one end; a read error may be behind it. This chain connects TRBV18 to TRBJ2-7; the match to TRBD1 covers 7 bases. Germline CDR1 is KGHSH and CDR2 is LQKENI. CDR3 length: 16 residues. CDR3 in amino acids: CASSPVRDSSPYVQYF. The CDR3 bases are TGTGCCAGCTCACCAGTTCGGGACAGTTCCCCCTACGTGCAGTACTTC.

A note on this clonotype: Just one base apart from a much larger clone, this may be a read error. The chain links TRBV5-1 to TRBJ1-2, with D perhaps TRBD1 (5 bases). CDR1 and CDR2 (germline): SGHRS, YFSETQ. This CDR3 contains 14 residues. In DNA, the CDR3 is TGCGTCAGCAGCCCGGGTGGCAGGGCCATTGACTACACCTTC. It translates to CVSSPGGRAIDYTF.

Concerning this clonotype: This likely comes from a read error, as the CDR3 has no conserved phenylalanine or tryptophan at its end. The DNA is left out, because the CDR3 cannot be placed on it with certainty; the CDR3 is given as TCRdb lists it. CDR3 sequence reads: CASTADGGALL. This chain uses TRBV6-1 with TRBJ1-1. The CDR3 spans 11 residues, counting both ends. In germline, CDR1 is MNHNS, CDR2 SASEGT.

This clonotype has only one observation. At one end, the junction sequence differs from germline, possibly due to a read error. The gene calls are TRBV4-2 and TRBJ2-5; 7 bases match TRBD2. The CDR3 sequence is 18 residues long. The germline V gene encodes CDR1 LGHNA and CDR2 YNFKEQ. CDR3 sequence (DNA): TGTGTCAGCAGCCAAGATCTGATGGGAGGGCCGGCTTTAGAGACCCAATATTTC. Amino acid sequence: CVSSQDLMGGPALETQYF.

This chain joins TRBV11-1 and TRBJ2-7; D gene unclear. This CDR3 region has 15 residues. In germline, CDR1 is SGHAT, CDR2 FQDESV (reference sequence). V was clipped by 0 bases and J by 4 bases, with 13 bases between them. As DNA, the CDR3 is TGTGCCAGCAGCTTAGCGGGATCGAGAGGATACGAGCAGTACTTC. It yields the protein CASSLAGSRGYEQYF.

Remarks on this clonotype: Likely a read error: the CDR3 ends without its conserved phenylalanine or tryptophan. The chain joins TRBV4-2 to TRBJ2-1, with 7 bases lining up with TRBD1. Germline CDR1 and CDR2: LGHNA and YNFKEQ. The CDR3 covers 18 residues. CDR3 sequence (DNA): TGTGCCAACAGCCAAGATTGGAGGACAGGCAGAGTCTACAATGAGCAGTTCCTC. Its protein is CANSQDWRTGRVYNEQFL.